The 20 T cell receptor beta chains below were found in one sample sequenced in a study of T cell responses to AZD1222 COVID-19 vaccine. Generated by immunoSEQ multiplex PCR, the TCRdb table keeps only in-frame clones and is missing some. The top ten clones hold approximately 3.4% of a sample with 150,000 to 250,000 clones, approximately 89% of them seen once. The sequenced sample was peripheral blood, obtained 28 days after the second AZD1222 dose. Receptors originate from an adult who received the AZD1222 COVID-19 vaccine.

CDR3 nucleotides: TGTGCCAGCAGCACACTAGCGACGAACACCGGGGAGCTGTTTTTT. Its protein is CASSTLATNTGELFF. The V gene is TRBV9, the J gene TRBJ2-2, with 7 bases aligning to TRBD2. The CDR3 spans 15 residues. Trimming at V came to 4 bases and at J to 0 bases, leaving 3 bases not matched to a gene. Looked up from germline, CDR1 is SGDLS and CDR2 is YYNGEE.

This chain connects TRBV28 to TRBJ1-3; D may be TRBD1 (5 bases). The V and J ends lost 2 bases and 4 bases respectively, with 15 bases between them. The CDR3 is made up of 16 amino acids. From germline, CDR1 is MDHEN and CDR2 SYDVKM. Written as DNA, the CDR3 is TGTGCCAGCAGTTTACGCGGGGGAAGGGAGGGAAACACCATATATTTT. Translated: CASSLRGGREGNTIYF.

The rearrangement links TRBV4-2 to TRBJ1-1; maybe TRBD1 (5 bases). V was clipped by 2 bases and J by 1 base, with 14 bases between them. In germline, CDR1 is LGHNA, CDR2 YNFKEQ. The CDR3 runs to 16 residues. The CDR3: CASSQHQGGENTEAFF. The CDR3 coding sequence is TGTGCCAGCAGCCAACACCAGGGTGGGGAGAACACTGAAGCTTTCTTT.

The V call is TRBV6-5, the J call TRBJ2-7; D unclear. This CDR3 contains 11 residues. Germline values: CDR1 MNHEY, CDR2 SVGAGI. V lost 7 bases, J lost 5 bases, and 9 bases lay in between. The CDR3 nucleotides are TGTGCCAGCACCCGCGGCCACGAGCAGTACTTC. Protein sequence: CASTRGHEQYF.

The chain couples TRBV3-1 (or the pseudogene TRBV3-2) to TRBJ2-1; D call uncertain. Germline lookup yields CDR1 LGHDT and CDR2 YNNKEL (reference sequence). The V and J ends lost 2 bases and 8 bases respectively, with 7 bases between them. This CDR3 has 12 amino acids. This CDR3 reads CASSQFEDEQFF. The CDR3 DNA is TGTGCCAGCAGCCAATTTGAGGATGAGCAGTTCTTC.

CDR3 coding DNA: TGTGCCAGCAGCCAAGAACTGGGGGGGGCGCCCCCGGCTTTCTTT. This encodes CASSQELGGAPPAFF. The chain recombines TRBV3-1 (or the pseudogene TRBV3-2) with TRBJ1-1; D possibly corresponds to TRBD1 (6 bases). V shed 0 bases and J shed 11 bases, with 19 bases lying between them. Per germline, CDR1 LGHDT and CDR2 YNNKEL (reference sequence). The CDR3 runs 15 residues.

The chain carries TRBV6-5 and TRBJ2-3; D is perhaps TRBD1 (6 bases). The CDR3 runs to 15 residues. V lost 7 bases to trimming and J lost 0 bases, with 14 bases between them. The germline CDR1 and CDR2 sequences are MNHEY and SVGAGI. The CDR3 DNA reads as TGTGCCAGCACAAGGGGGTCTCTTAGCACAGATACGCAGTATTTT. Protein sequence: CASTRGSLSTDTQYF.

The V and J genes are TRBV28 and TRBJ1-4; D is possibly TRBD1 (5 bases). The CDR3 runs 16 residues. CDR1 is MDHEN, CDR2 SYDVKM, per germline. Trimming took 3 bases from V and 8 from J, leaving 19 bases between them. CDR3 coding DNA: TGTGCCAGCAGTTTTCAAGGGGCGGCCTCCGGGGAAAAACTGTTTTTT. Amino acids: CASSFQGAASGEKLFF.

The chain has TRBV10-1 and TRBJ2-7; D is perhaps TRBD1 (6 bases). CDR3 length equals 15 residues. V was pared by 2 bases and J by 6 bases, with 17 bases between. Germline V gene sequence: CDR1 WNHNN, CDR2 SYGVQD (reference sequence). The CDR3 sequence is CASSEGPGQFSEQYF. CDR3 DNA sequence: TGCGCCAGCAGTGAGGGACCGGGACAATTTTCCGAGCAGTACTTC.

This clone was recorded a few times. CDR3 protein: CAWSGTELGPQHF. The CDR3 region has the DNA TGTGCCTGGAGCGGGACAGAGCTCGGGCCCCAGCATTTT. The rearrangement joins TRBV30 to TRBJ1-5; 7 nucleotides match TRBD1. CDR1 is GTSNPN, CDR2 SVGIG, per germline (reference sequence). The CDR3 length is 13 residues. V shed 3 bases, J shed 9 bases, and the junction held 8 bases outside the gene matches.

This clone was seen a few times. V and J are TRBV10-1 and TRBJ2-2; D is possibly TRBD2 (5 bases). This CDR3 is 15 amino acids long. Per the germline V gene, CDR1 is WNHNN and CDR2 is SYGVQD (reference sequence). V dropped 0 bases and J dropped 0 bases, with 5 bases sitting between them. The CDR3 bases are TGCGCCAGCAGTGAGTCGAGGGCGAACACCGGGGAGCTGTTTTTT. Translating it yields CASSESRANTGELFF.

V usage is TRBV7-3 and J usage is TRBJ2-3, with a possible D match to TRBD2 (6 bases). The CDR3 is 13 amino acids. Trimming shortened V by 8 bases and J by 8 bases, and 17 bases separated the two germline ends. Germline CDR1 and CDR2: SGHTA and FQGTGA. The CDR3 region has the DNA TGTGCCAGCGCGGCGGGATCCCTCAGTACGCAGTATTTT. Amino acids: CASAAGSLSTQYF.

The genes are TRBV9 and TRBJ2-7; a possible D gene is TRBD2 (6 bases). CDR1 SGDLS and CDR2 YYNGEE come from the germline V gene. Trimming stripped 0 bases from V and 3 bases from J, with 10 bases between. The CDR3 totals 14 residues. Written as DNA, the CDR3 is TGTGCCAGCAGCGTAGGTAGTAGCGGCTACGAGCAGTACTTC. Its protein is CASSVGSSGYEQYF.

V usage is TRBV5-6 and J usage is TRBJ1-4, with 7 positions matching TRBD1. V lost 3 bases, J lost 4 bases, and 6 bases stayed unmatched. This CDR3 spans 15 amino acids. The germline V gene encodes CDR1 SGHDT and CDR2 YYEEEE. Here the CDR3 reads CASSSGDSHNEKLFF. The CDR3 DNA sequence: TGTGCCAGCAGCTCCGGGGACAGTCATAATGAAAAACTGTTTTTT.

DNA for the CDR3: TGTGCCAGCAGGAACAGCTACGAGCAGTACTTC. Residues: CASRNSYEQYF. V and J are TRBV2 and TRBJ2-7, with D unresolved. V was pared by 6 bases and J by 3 bases, with 6 bases between. Looked up from germline, CDR1 is SNHLY and CDR2 is FYNNEI. The CDR3 covers 11 residues.

This rearrangement joins TRBV10-3 to TRBJ1-5, with no clear D. This CDR3 spans 13 amino acids. V lost 6 bases and J 2 bases, leaving 8 bases between the germline ends. CDR1 and CDR2 from the germline V gene are ENHRY and SYGVKD. Written as DNA, the CDR3 is TGTGCCATCAGGGGAGAGGGCAATCAGCCCCAGCATTTT. Amino acid sequence: CAIRGEGNQPQHF.

The J gene is TRBJ2-4, the V gene TRBV27, with unresolved D. V lost 7 bases, J lost 5 bases, and 18 bases lay in between. Germline lookup yields CDR1 MNHEY and CDR2 SMNVEV (reference sequence). This CDR3 is built from 15 residues. The CDR3 sequence: CASTPRSRSQNIQYF. The DNA of the CDR3 is TGTGCCAGCACCCCTCGTAGCCGTTCTCAAAACATTCAGTACTTC.

The rearrangement joins TRBV28 to TRBJ1-3; no reliable D call. The CDR3 has 14 amino acids. Germline V gene sequence: CDR1 MDHEN, CDR2 SYDVKM. V lost 4 bases to trimming and J lost 4 bases, with 11 bases between them. Written as DNA, the CDR3 is TGTGCCAGCAGTTCGAGGACTGCCGGAAACACCATATATTTT. The encoded protein is CASSSRTAGNTIYF.

The rearrangement uses TRBV28 and TRBJ1-4, with 7 bases identical to TRBD1. Trimming at V came to 2 bases and at J to 1 base, leaving 4 bases not matched to a gene. The V gene's germline CDR1 is MDHEN and CDR2 SYDVKM. This CDR3 contains 16 residues. CDR3: CASSLRGLGTNEKLFF. The CDR3 DNA follows: TGTGCCAGCAGTTTAAGGGGGCTTGGAACTAATGAAAAACTGTTTTTT.

This chain uses TRBV27 with TRBJ1-4, with 7 positions matching TRBD1. Unmatched junction bases numbered 3, after V lost 3 bases and J lost 5 bases. This CDR3 is built from 14 residues. Per germline, CDR1 MNHEY and CDR2 SMNVEV (reference sequence). The CDR3 here is CASSLEQGNEKLFF. The DNA for the CDR3 is TGTGCCAGCAGTTTGGAACAGGGGAATGAAAAACTGTTTTTT.